This T cell receptor beta chain is from a study of blood T cell repertoires in COVID-19. Across the study: Italy, Spain and the United States were the sources of the convalescent and acute COVID-19 samples. PBMCs, B-cell-depleted T cells, or T cells were the source of the cDNA or gDNA that made up the material.

Germline trimming cut 1 base from V and 0 bases from J; bases unmatched to any gene: 4. This CDR3 is built from 17 residues. Per germline, CDR1 LNHDA and CDR2 SQIVND (reference sequence). This clone has only a few counts. In the original processing: For nucleated cells, counts were estimated from reference gene primer amplification. Clones were read by immunoSEQ multiplex PCR, and TCRdb kept only the in-frame ones, dropping some. V and J calls and clone size are as listed in that table; D and trimming were resolved from the DNA. Of fewer than 90,000 clones listed, around four fifths are singletons. Material for sequencing was peripheral blood. This sequence was found in a man in his sixties or seventies with acute or convalescent COVID-19. The chain combines TRBV19 with TRBJ2-1, with 9 bases lining up with TRBD2. The CDR3 region is CASSIGISGSSYNEQFF. CDR3 sequence (DNA): TGTGCCAGTAGTATAGGGATTAGCGGGAGCTCCTACAATGAGCAGTTCTTC.